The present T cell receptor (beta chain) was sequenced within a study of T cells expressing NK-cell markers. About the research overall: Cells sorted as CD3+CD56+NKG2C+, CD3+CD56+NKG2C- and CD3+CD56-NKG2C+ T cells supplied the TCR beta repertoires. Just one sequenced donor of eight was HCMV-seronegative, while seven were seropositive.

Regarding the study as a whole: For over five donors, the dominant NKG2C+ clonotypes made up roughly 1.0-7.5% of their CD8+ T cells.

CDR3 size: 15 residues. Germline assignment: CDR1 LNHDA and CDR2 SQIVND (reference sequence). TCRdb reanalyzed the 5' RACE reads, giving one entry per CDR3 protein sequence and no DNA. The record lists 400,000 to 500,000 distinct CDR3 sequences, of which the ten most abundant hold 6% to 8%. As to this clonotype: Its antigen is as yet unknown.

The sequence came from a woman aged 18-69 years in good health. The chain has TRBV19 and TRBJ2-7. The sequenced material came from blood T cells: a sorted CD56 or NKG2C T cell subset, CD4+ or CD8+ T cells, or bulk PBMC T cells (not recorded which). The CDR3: CASSMTSGFPYEQYF.